The entry that follows covers one TCR beta chain sequence. The naive gate required viable CD3+CD4+ or CD3+CD8+ cells with CCR7+CD45RA+CD45RO-CD95-CD27+CD28+ phenotype. This entry is derived from a study of T cells after posttransplantation cyclophosphamide. Clones were read by immunoSEQ multiplex PCR, and TCRdb kept only the in-frame ones, dropping some. The sample has about 16,000 clones; around 95% are singletons. Sample: naive CD4+ T cells sorted from blood. This TCR was recovered from a woman in her 50s in good health and a related stem cell transplant donor.

The CDR3 here is CASSRFRTGVETQYF. Written as DNA, the CDR3 is TGTGCCAGCAGTAGGTTCAGGACAGGGGTGGAGACCCAGTACTTC. J is TRBJ2-5 and V is TRBV7-7; 9 bases map to TRBD1. Germline CDR1 SSHAT, CDR2 FNYEAQ (reference sequence). The CDR3 runs 15 residues. Germline trimming cut 6 bases from V and 5 bases from J; bases unmatched to any gene: 10.